This is a list of T cell receptor beta chains from one sample in a study of T cell changes during pregnancy in multiple sclerosis. The data were produced by immunoSEQ multiplex PCR, yet TCRdb's version contains in-frame clones alone and is incomplete. The data contain 30,000 to 45,000 clones, roughly 93% of them seen just once; the ten biggest clones take up 0.4% to 0.45%. Specimen: CD4+ T cells from peripheral blood mononuclear cells, collected in the first trimester of pregnancy. Source of these receptors: a female donor with multiple sclerosis, enrolled in a pregnancy study. Each CDR3 is given with its conserved first and last residue. A D gene is named only where the DNA matches it firmly. Size is stated for part of the rows, as once, few or many counts, or as a class when the clone is expanded.

TRBD1 . TRBJ1-5 TRBV6-6 CASSYVGTVSNQPQHF TGTGCCAGCAGTTACGTCGGGACAGTCAGCAATCAGCCCCAGCATTTT
. few TRBJ2-3 TRBV7-9 CASSLLETGDTQYF TGTGCCAGCAGCCTTCTCGAGACAGGAGATACGCAGTATTTT
. . TRBJ1-1 TRBV28 CASSINTEAFF TGTGCCAGCAGTATAAACACTGAAGCTTTCTTT
. . TRBJ1-2 TRBV19 CASSLLSQGFDGYTF TGTGCCAGTAGTCTCCTTTCACAGGGTTTCGATGGCTACACCTTC
TRBD2 . TRBJ2-4 TRBV2 CASSRTSGGVLAKNIQYF TGTGCCAGCAGTAGGACTAGCGGGGGGGTGCTAGCCAAAAACATTCAGTACTTC
TRBD1 few TRBJ2-4 TRBV5-1 CASSLDRGLLAKNIQYF TGCGCCAGCAGCTTGGACAGGGGGCTTCTAGCCAAAAACATTCAGTACTTC
. . TRBJ2-7 TRBV11-3 CASSHRRGPEEQYF TGTGCCAGCAGCCACCGGAGGGGGCCCGAGGAGCAGTACTTC
. . TRBJ2-2 TRBV19 CASSIGSLPSNTGELFF TGTGCCAGTAGTATAGGGAGCCTACCCTCGAACACCGGGGAGCTGTTTTTT
. . TRBJ2-1 TRBV7-9 CASSLAREYNEQFF TGTGCCAGCAGCTTAGCCAGGGAATACAATGAGCAGTTCTTC
TRBD1 . TRBJ2-7 TRBV7-8 CASSLFGTGGAGISYEQYF TGTGCCAGCAGCTTATTTGGGACAGGGGGCGCCGGGATCTCCTACGAGCAGTACTTC
. . TRBJ1-2 TRBV28 CASSSPGRGRGTF TGTGCCAGCAGTTCCCCTGGACGGGGGAGGGGCACCTTC
. . TRBJ1-2 TRBV5-1 CASSPPGLGPVVGYTF TGCGCCAGCAGCCCACCCGGACTAGGTCCTGTGGTTGGCTACACCTTC
TRBD1 . TRBJ2-7 TRBV19 CASSTDRGEQYF TGTGCCAGTAGTACCGACAGGGGCGAGCAGTACTTC
TRBD1 . TRBJ2-1 TRBV15 CATSSRLGTGSYNEQFF TGTGCCACCAGCAGTCGTCTTGGGACAGGATCCTACAATGAGCAGTTCTTC
. once TRBJ1-6 TRBV7-6 CASSPRGGSSYNSPLHF TGTGCCAGCAGCCCACGTGGAGGGAGCTCCTATAATTCACCCCTCCACTTT
TRBD1 . TRBJ2-7 TRBV28 CASVMTGGFYEQYF TGTGCCAGCGTTATGACAGGGGGGTTTTACGAGCAGTACTTC
. . TRBJ1-4 TRBV6-5 CASGKRGATNEKLFF TGTGCCAGCGGAAAAAGGGGTGCAACTAATGAAAAACTGTTTTTT
TRBD1 . TRBJ1-3 TRBV7-9 CASSLNRGTGNTIYF TGTGCCAGCAGCTTAAACAGGGGAACGGGAAACACCATATATTTT
. . TRBJ1-2 TRBV30 CAWSRGRGGYTF TGTGCCTGGAGCCGCGGGAGGGGTGGCTACACCTTC
. few TRBJ1-3 TRBV28 CASSLSGPGNTIYF TGTGCCAGCAGCCTATCAGGGCCTGGAAACACCATATATTTT
TRBD1 . TRBJ1-1 TRBV15 CATSRGNRGGTEAFF TGTGCCACCAGCAGAGGAAACAGGGGTGGCACTGAAGCTTTCTTT
TRBD2 . TRBJ2-3 TRBV7-6 CASTPFESSGGRDTQYF TGTGCCAGCACCCCATTCGAGTCTAGCGGGGGTAGAGATACGCAGTATTTT
TRBD1 . TRBJ1-4 TRBV7-9 CASSKRTGEEKLFF TGTGCCAGCAGCAAGAGGACAGGGGAAGAAAAACTGTTTTTT
. . TRBJ2-1 TRBV7-3 CASSLIGSSYNEQFF TGTGCCAGCAGCTTAATCGGGAGCTCCTACAATGAGCAGTTCTTC
TRBD2 . TRBJ2-1 TRBV4-1 CASSQPGLGYNEQFF TGCGCCAGCAGCCAACCGGGACTAGGCTACAATGAGCAGTTCTTC
. . TRBJ2-4 TRBV7-8 CASSLGQESLQYF TGTGCCAGCAGCTTAGGACAGGAGAGCCTTCAGTACTTC
. . TRBJ2-7 TRBV18 CASSPTGSYEQYF TGTGCCAGCTCACCGACAGGATCCTACGAGCAGTACTTC
. . TRBJ2-1 TRBV6-1 CASSEVLRDYYNEQFF TGTGCCAGCAGTGAGGTTTTGAGAGACTACTACAATGAGCAGTTCTTC
TRBD2 . TRBJ2-1 TRBV6-1 CASSAGGGGSYNEQFF TGTGCCAGCAGTGCCGGGGGCGGGGGGAGCTACAATGAGCAGTTCTTC
. . TRBJ1-5 TRBV2 CASRARGLFSPQHF TGTGCCAGCAGGGCCAGGGGACTATTTTCGCCCCAGCATTTT
TRBD2 . TRBJ2-3 TRBV7-6 CASSPLARTDTQYF TGTGCCAGCAGCCCACTAGCGCGGACAGATACGCAGTATTTT
. . TRBJ2-1 TRBV2 CASKRENFFGEQFF TGTGCCAGCAAAAGGGAGAACTTCTTCGGAGAGCAGTTCTTC
. . TRBJ2-7 TRBV19 CASTRRGGDSYEQYF TGTGCCAGTACCCGTCGAGGGGGGGATTCATACGAGCAGTACTTC
. . TRBJ1-3 TRBV5-1 CASMTDPGSGNTIYF TGCGCCAGTATGACCGATCCAGGGTCTGGAAACACCATATATTTT
. . TRBJ2-7 TRBV7-2 CASSLAPVGTPLQDEQYF TGTGCCAGCAGCTTAGCGCCGGTCGGGACTCCCCTACAGGACGAGCAGTACTTC
. . TRBJ2-1 TRBV4-1 CASSQDEGDPGVF TGCGCCAGCAGCCAAGACGAGGGGGACCCCGGAGTCTTC
. . TRBJ1-1 TRBV20-1 CSATVNTEAFF TGCAGTGCTACGGTGAACACTGAAGCTTTCTTT
. . TRBJ2-2 TRBV30 CAWSAGELVTGELFF TGTGCCTGGAGTGCCGGCGAACTAGTAACCGGGGAGCTGTTTTTT
. . TRBJ2-7 TRBV18 CASSPALALSYEQYF TGTGCCAGCTCACCAGCGCTAGCGCTTTCCTACGAGCAGTACTTC
TRBD1 . TRBJ1-1 TRBV6-5 CASSTLPGTGTEAFF TGTGCCAGCAGTACCCTCCCCGGGACAGGGACTGAAGCTTTCTTT
. . TRBJ1-1 TRBV4-1 CASSSRTGGTEAFF TGCGCCAGCAGCTCCCGGACCGGGGGCACTGAAGCTTTCTTT
. . TRBJ2-7 TRBV7-2 CASSFRQGTHEQYF TGTGCCAGCAGCTTTAGGCAGGGTACTCACGAGCAGTACTTC
. . TRBJ2-4 TRBV28 CASTSQGLAKNIQYF TGTGCCAGCACCTCTCAGGGACTAGCCAAAAACATTCAGTACTTC
. . TRBJ2-7 TRBV7-2 CASSPNFLRYEQYF TGTGCCAGCAGCCCTAACTTCCTTCGCTACGAGCAGTACTTC
. . TRBJ1-1 TRBV5-4 CASSQGGAQNTEAFF TGTGCCAGCAGCCAGGGAGGGGCCCAGAACACTGAAGCTTTCTTT